This T cell receptor (beta chain) was sequenced for a study of a mutant IDH1 vaccine in newly diagnosed glioma. Study context: Treatment recipients were about 62% male and around 40% female, and their mean age was roughly 40 years.

Germline CDR1 is SGHVS and CDR2 is FQNEAQ. Trimming cost V 5 bases and J 4 bases, with 17 bases left between them. This CDR3 contains 15 residues. Time point indicated: week 47, end of study. It was 300 ug of mutant IDH1 20-mer peptide that made up each vaccine dose, given with topical imiquimod. Profiling relied on immunoSEQ multiplex PCR, and the TCRdb table lists in-frame clones only, not all of them. The sample includes about 56,000 clones, about four fifths seen only once; the top ten take 3.2%. About this clone itself: Its antigen is undetermined.

The sequencing used PBMCs, collected from a glioma patient whose treatment included an IDH1 peptide vaccine. This TCR derives from a woman aged 45-65 years with glioma. V and J are TRBV7-8 and TRBJ1-2, with a weak D call TRBD1 (5 bases). CDR3 protein: CASSTSYRTLYGYTF. CDR3 in DNA: TGTGCCAGCAGCACCTCCTACAGGACCCTCTATGGCTACACCTTC. The variable domain in full, completed from reference TRBV7-8 and TRBJ1-2, reads GAGVSQSPRYKVAKRGQDVALRCDPISGHVSLFWYQQALGQGPEFLTYFQNEAQLDKSGLPSDRFFAERPEGSVSTLKIQRTQQEDSAVYLCASSTSYRTLYGYTFGSGTRLTVV.